This T cell receptor (beta chain) stems from a study of cytomegalovirus exposure and HLA in healthy donors (dated by TCRdb to the late 2010s). Background for the entire study: According to an earlier analysis of around 600 of the donors, about 179 million T cells yielded 90 million to 140 million unique TCR beta sequences and about 300 Gb of sequence data. An early release that covered some 640 HLA-typed donors contained around 330 gigabases of sequencing data and around 85 million unique TCR sequences. The genetic ancestry cluster associated with self-reported Caucasian donors included 65% to 90% of the roughly 390 genotyped donors. The study was designed to test whether signatures of past pathogen exposure could be identified by cataloging public T cell receptors. The study used immunosequencing to profile the T cell repertoires of approximately 630 subjects and linked those repertoires to cytomegalovirus serostatus. A separate validation cohort of 100 to 150 different subjects was used in addition to the 666-subject first cohort. To predict cytomegalovirus infection status, the study brought together high-throughput TCR immunosequencing, statistical association of individual TCRs with disease status, and machine learning. A later analysis re-examined previously published TCR beta repertoires from more than 550 donors and added high-resolution HLA genotyping to investigate patterns of TCR occurrence. In the later analysis, no new phenotypic data were used to find candidate immune exposures; instead, reliance was placed on TCR beta sequences and their occurrence across donors. An earlier analysis of approximately 580 of the donors used high-throughput TCR beta sequencing to judge whether each TCR beta V gene segment behaved as functional or pseudogenic. Donor age, sex, ethnicity and CMV serostatus were compiled alongside the repertoire data. A later genetic analysis used genome-wide SNP genotypes for about 55% of the 666 donors, treating that subset as a discovery cohort. Every discovery cohort repertoire had been produced on one sequencing platform. Both class I and class II loci were covered by HLA typing, at four-digit resolution. Typing coverage differed by locus: A, B, C, DRB1 and DQB1 were typed in roughly 620-630 donors, DQA1 in approximately 520, DPA1 in around 580, and DPB1 in approximately 450. Because of strong linkage in the cohort, a handful of DR-DQ haplotypes were treated as single units for association and clustering. On average, 235,054 unique TCR beta nucleotide sequences were sequenced per donor among a few hundred genotyped donors of the cohort, with roughly 20% of those sequences being non-productive. Overall study results and their limits: The presence/absence analyses assumed that sequencing depth was roughly uniform across donors, and that assumption may not be true. A further reported finding was that TCR beta sequences accurately predicted the HLA-A and HLA-B alleles for most subjects in the first cohort. In a later genetic analysis, fewer N-insertions in productive TCRs were reported among donors in an Asian-associated ancestry cluster than the roughly 700-donor mean. Several of the top co-occurrence clusters appeared to be linked to parvovirus B19, influenza, CMV and Epstein-Barr virus, according to a later analysis. Linkage disequilibrium might explain the correlated functional status among segregating V segments, but an unknown experimental factor could not be excluded. A later analysis found that most CMV-associated TCR beta chains appeared HLA-restricted, with HLA associations seemingly driven largely by CMV exposure. Most TCR sequences were seen in very few donors, while some public TCRs were found in many individuals. An association between a missense DCLRE1C variant and V-gene and J-gene trimming of TCR beta chains was found in a later genetic analysis and replicated in an independent cohort. In vitro tests confirmed that three of the cytomegalovirus-associated TCR beta chains recognize cytomegalovirus antigens. HLA typing was unavailable for some donors at each locus, so association tests used only the typed subset. Because counts were too low, roughly 17 rarely observed V segments, including chromosome 9 orphons, were left out of the earlier analysis of 500 to 750 of the donors. When HLA alleles, especially DR and DQ, strongly co-occurred, attributing TCR associations to individual alleles was difficult. A later analysis found that TCR association rates varied across HLA loci, with DRB1 alleles showing the most associated TCRs and HLA-C alleles the fewest. It was suggested by the authors that the approach could potentially be generalized to other disease states and immunological phenotypes. For the cohort, immune exposure information was limited to CMV serostatus. A later analysis found that HLA-associated TCR beta chains were more clonally expanded and had lower generation probabilities than equally common non-associated chains. The classifier was reported to diagnose cytomegalovirus status with high specificity and sensitivity in both the original and validation cohorts. An earlier analysis of some 560 of the donors showed that most TCR beta V segments appeared in productive rearrangements either about 87% or about 30% of the time, which broadly matched IMGT annotations. In a later analysis, around 15,000 TCR beta sequences were associated with specific HLA alleles at a false discovery rate of 0.05. A group of highly shared sequence variants was considered likely to be a technical artifact of the sequencing pipeline. Some IMGT-functional V segments, including TRBV6-2 and TRBV6-3, could not be told apart with the 87-base-pair reads, so those segments were excluded. In the study, 164 TCR beta chains were listed as associated with cytomegalovirus. Only TCR beta chains were sequenced in this cohort, and the absence of alpha or paired-chain data limited detectable features.

Concerning this clone: Its antigen specificity is not known. No much larger clonotype is one base removed from it; base qualities were not supplied.

The cohort comprised around 700 healthy bone marrow donors. All cohort members were sampled while nominally healthy, although unrecorded immune exposures were likely present. The donor tested CMV seropositive and was one of the 289 seropositive cohort members. Every donor gave a peripheral blood sample, and the peripheral blood mononuclear cells from that sample were used for TCR beta sequencing. Genomic DNA was extracted from the blood cell samples with the Qiagen DNeasy Blood Extraction Kit. The library was generated by the immunoSEQ multiplex PCR assay. For the multiplex PCR, a mixture combining 60 forward primers for TCR Vbeta segments and 13 reverse primers for TCR Jbeta segments was used. Amplification of the CDR3 region of rearranged TCR beta genes was performed with a multiplex PCR assay on genomic DNA. The amplified TCR beta libraries were sequenced on the Illumina HiSeq System as 87-base-pair reads. As for how the authors treated the data: A later analysis tallied 70 million to 100 million unique TCR beta chains across the 700 or so repertoires, and around 12 million of those chains were shared by two or more donors. Raw reads were error-corrected and collapsed into unique sequences with a nearest-neighbor algorithm that merged closely related sequences to remove PCR and sequencing errors. CDR3 sequences were aligned to IMGT reference sequences to assign V, D and J gene segments. For a sequence to be retained, at least a six-nucleotide match to both a V gene segment and a J gene segment was required. Rearrangements were called productive when the CDR3 lacked stop codons and stayed in frame with V and J; all others were non-productive. Following IMGT convention, CDR3 was defined as the stretch from the second conserved V-encoded cysteine to the conserved J-encoded phenylalanine. In an earlier analysis of 500 to 650 of the donors, sequences lacking an unambiguous match to a single V gene segment were excluded. In an earlier analysis of a few hundred of the donors, V segments were called functional above 56.7% productive rearrangements and were called segregating when the between-donor standard deviation exceeded 5%. A statistical classification framework was built to diagnose cytomegalovirus status from the catalog of TCR beta chain sequences. V and J gene assignment, in a later analysis, came from comparing TCR nucleotide sequences with IMGT/GENE-DB human TR gene sequences. In a later analysis, CDR3 sequences and most-parsimonious VDJ recombination scenarios were assigned using the TCRdist pipeline. In a later analysis, each TCR beta chain was defined by its CDR3 amino acid sequence together with its V-gene family, and reads lacking a unique V-gene family were excluded. To address suspected cross-contamination and a sequencing artifact, a later analysis removed over 500 highly shared, low-generation-probability nucleotide sequences. In a later analysis, a clonal expansion index was calculated for each public chain from normalized within-repertoire ranks of inferred template counts. In a later analysis, generation probabilities were computed with a VDJ recombination model fitted to out-of-frame rearrangements, and the resulting probabilities were checked against IGoR. In a later analysis, TCR-TCR, TCR-HLA and TCR-CMV co-occurrence was scored with hypergeometric tests, and a repertoire-size bias correction was applied to TCR pairs. False discovery rates were estimated in a later analysis by permuting HLA or CMV assignments 20 times. In a later analysis, co-occurring TCRs were grouped using DBSCAN, with TCRdist sequence similarity added in when clustering inside HLA-allele-positive subsets. For co-occurrence clustering, repertoires with fewer than 30,000 or more than 120,000 public chains were excluded, along with roughly 5 repertoires with anomalous nucleotide sharing. As stored in TCRdb, this immuneACCESS dataset retains in-frame rearrangements with V and J assigned. A fraction of the clones does not appear; measured against another copy, unresolved V genes explain less than half of the discrepancy, and the remainder lacks a known reason. V, J and clone size derive from that table, while D and trimming were established from the DNA sequence. This sample comprises 190,000 or so clones, around 86% of them detected only once. The ten largest clones capture 6.5% of the sample.

The CDR3 measures 17 amino acids from cysteine to phenylalanine. The entry retains the CDR3 DNA only, 51 bases that are in frame from base 1. Trimming accounts for 2 bases at V and 2 bases at J, while the number of junction bases matched to no gene is 10. CDR1 and CDR2 were assigned from the germline V gene as MGHRA and YSYEKL. The rearranged chain carries TRBV4-1 and TRBJ2-5, and TRBD1 aligns with 8 junction nucleotides. The receptor comes from a woman aged 45 to 65 in good health and CMV-seropositive. Sequenced: PBMCs. CDR3 sequence: CASSQNGQGPAQETQYF. The DNA sequence follows: TGCGCCAGCAGCCAAAACGGACAGGGCCCAGCACAAGAGACCCAGTACTTC.